This T cell receptor beta chain was observed in a study of blood T cell repertoires in COVID-19. The table came from immunoSEQ multiplex PCR; TCRdb's copy has only in-frame clones and leaves some out. The data show about 210,000 clones, approximately 85% seen once. Germline loops: CDR1 LGHDT, CDR2 YNNKEL (reference sequence). Trimming at V came to 3 bases and at J to 7 bases, leaving 8 bases not matched to a gene. The CDR3 is 14 residues long. Enrollment of patients from Seattle took place during active infection, with longitudinal follow-up. The clonotype comes from a woman in her seventies with COVID-19, enrolled during active disease. The chain links TRBV3-1 (or the pseudogene TRBV3-2) to TRBJ1-2; 7 bases match TRBD1. The sample was peripheral blood. CDR3 amino acids: CASSHYRGGRGYTF. DNA for the CDR3: TGTGCCAGCAGCCACTACAGGGGCGGGCGTGGCTACACCTTC.